Listed below are T cell receptor beta chains from one sample, sequenced in a study of T-cell reconstitution after alpha-beta-depleted transplantation in children. MiXCR was run by TCRdb on the PCR reads, yielding one entry per CDR3 protein. The sample holds a few hundred thousand distinct CDR3 sequences, around 15% seen once. This specimen consisted of PBMCs, mostly from graft donor cells, obtained 360 days after TCRalphabeta/CD19-depleted stem cell transplant. The receptors were sampled from a boy under two years old who had a stem cell transplant for Wiskott-Aldrich syndrome, so the T cells may come from the graft donor. Both conserved end residues are part of each CDR3. Each record gives: clone size, V gene, D gene, J gene, CDR3 length, CDR3 protein, CDR3 DNA. A D gene is named only where the DNA matches it firmly. Clone size is stated in some rows and not others, as once, few, many or a class when expanded.

size: few
V: TRBV7-2
D: .
J: TRBJ2-4
length: 12
CDR3: CASSFSPGFQYF
DNA: TGTGCCAGCAGCTTCTCACCAGGATTTCAGTACTTC

size: few
V: TRBV5-1
D: .
J: TRBJ1-6
length: 14
CDR3: CASSLAIYNSPLHF
DNA: TGCGCCAGCAGCTTGGCCATCTATAATTCACCCCTCCACTTT

size: .
V: TRBV28
D: .
J: TRBJ2-7
length: 16
CDR3: CASSLLVSDPTYEQYF
DNA: TGTGCCAGCAGTTTATTGGTGTCAGACCCAACCTACGAGCAGTACTTC

size: .
V: TRBV5-5
D: .
J: TRBJ2-3
length: 18
CDR3: CASSLTYRDGVRTDTQYF
DNA: TGTGCCAGCAGCTTGACCTACAGGGACGGAGTGAGGACAGATACGCAGTATTTT

size: many
V: TRBV12-3/TRBV12-4
D: .
J: TRBJ2-5
length: 11
CDR3: CASGPVETQYF
DNA: TGTGCCAGCGGGCCCGTGGAGACCCAGTACTTC

size: few
V: TRBV7-2
D: .
J: TRBJ1-5
length: 15
CDR3: CASSLAQGGNQPQHF
DNA: TGTGCCAGCAGCTTAGCACAGGGTGGCAATCAGCCCCAGCATTTT

size: few
V: TRBV11-2
D: .
J: TRBJ2-7
length: 15
CDR3: CASSPNLLGKYEQYF
DNA: TGTGCCAGCAGCCCGAACCTCCTCGGAAAGTACGAGCAGTACTTC

size: .
V: TRBV6-5
D: .
J: TRBJ2-5
length: 15
CDR3: CASSYATGRGETQYF
DNA: TGTGCCAGCAGTTACGCGACAGGCCGGGGGGAGACCCAGTACTTC

size: few
V: TRBV20-1
D: .
J: TRBJ2-3
length: 15
CDR3: CSAPIMPGFSDTQYF
DNA: TGCAGTGCCCCCATCATGCCAGGGTTTTCAGATACGCAGTATTTT

size: .
V: TRBV6-1
D: .
J: TRBJ1-6
length: 14
CDR3: CASTPSRTNSPLHF
DNA: TGTGCCAGCACCCCCAGCAGAACTAATTCACCCCTCCACTTT

size: .
V: TRBV5-1
D: .
J: TRBJ2-1
length: 15
CDR3: CASSLEPGPYNEQFF
DNA: TGCGCCAGCAGCTTGGAACCCGGACCCTACAATGAGCAGTTCTTC

size: .
V: TRBV11-2
D: TRBD1
J: TRBJ1-3
length: 20
CDR3: CASSFIPGTGGSVSGNTIYF
DNA: TGTGCCAGCAGCTTTATACCAGGGACAGGGGGCTCGGTCTCTGGAAACACCATATATTTT

size: few
V: TRBV10-3
D: TRBD1
J: TRBJ2-7
length: 13
CDR3: CAISGSTGGEQYF
DNA: TGTGCCATCAGTGGTTCGACAGGGGGCGAGCAGTACTTC

size: .
V: TRBV11-1
D: .
J: TRBJ2-6
length: 19
CDR3: CASSLPPGDLFPGANVLTF
DNA: TGTGCCAGCAGCTTGCCGCCAGGCGATCTCTTTCCTGGGGCCAACGTCCTGACTTTC

size: many
V: TRBV15
D: .
J: TRBJ2-1
length: 15
CDR3: CATRLDRGSYNEQFF
DNA: TGTGCCACGCGCCTGGACAGAGGGTCGTACAATGAGCAGTTCTTC

size: .
V: TRBV4-1
D: TRBD1
J: TRBJ2-7
length: 16
CDR3: CASSQTGTGGSYEQYF
DNA: TGCGCCAGCAGCCAAACCGGGACAGGGGGCTCCTACGAGCAGTACTTC

size: .
V: TRBV24-1
D: .
J: TRBJ2-7
length: 15
CDR3: CATSDGTKGYHEQYF
DNA: TGTGCCACCAGTGACGGGACGAAGGGCTACCACGAGCAGTACTTC

size: .
V: TRBV11-3
D: .
J: TRBJ2-1
length: 16
CDR3: CASSLVPDSSYNEQFF
DNA: TGTGCCAGCAGCTTAGTCCCGGACAGTTCCTACAATGAGCAGTTCTTC

size: few
V: TRBV10-1
D: .
J: TRBJ1-1
length: 16
CDR3: CASSESTWRRNTEAFF
DNA: TGCGCCAGCAGTGAGTCGACTTGGCGGCGGAACACTGAAGCTTTCTTT

size: few
V: TRBV20-1
D: TRBD1
J: TRBJ2-1
length: 13
CDR3: CSVSGTVYNEQFF
DNA: TGCAGTGTGTCCGGGACAGTCTACAATGAGCAGTTCTTC

size: .
V: TRBV24-1
D: TRBD1
J: TRBJ1-2
length: 13
CDR3: CATRAGTAHGYTF
DNA: TGTGCCACCAGGGCCGGGACAGCCCATGGCTACACCTTC

size: .
V: TRBV11-2
D: TRBD2
J: TRBJ2-1
length: 15
CDR3: CASSLRPGGPDEQFF
DNA: TGTGCCAGCAGCTTAAGGCCGGGAGGGCCAGATGAGCAGTTCTTC

size: few
V: TRBV7-2
D: TRBD2
J: TRBJ2-7
length: 14
CDR3: CASSFGLDFYEQYF
DNA: TGTGCCAGCAGCTTTGGACTAGATTTCTACGAGCAGTACTTC

size: .
V: TRBV7-2
D: .
J: TRBJ2-7
length: 15
CDR3: CASSLVWTGAYEQYF
DNA: TGTGCCAGCAGCTTAGTCTGGACGGGGGCCTACGAGCAGTACTTC

size: .
V: TRBV2
D: TRBD2
J: TRBJ2-1
length: 19
CDR3: CTSSLIRADSGGAGNEQFF
DNA: TGTACCAGCAGTTTAATCCGGGCCGACAGCGGGGGGGCCGGGAATGAGCAGTTCTTC

size: few
V: TRBV2
D: TRBD2
J: TRBJ2-3
length: 15
CDR3: CASSPSGRKTDTQYF
DNA: TGTGCCAGCAGCCCCAGCGGGAGAAAGACAGATACGCAGTATTTT

size: once
V: TRBV5-1
D: .
J: TRBJ2-3
length: 14
CDR3: CASRPGLRTDTQYF
DNA: TGCGCCAGCCGCCCGGGACTCCGCACAGATACGCAGTATTTT

size: few
V: TRBV19
D: .
J: TRBJ1-1
length: 11
CDR3: CASSALFGAFF
DNA: TGTGCCAGTAGTGCTCTTTTCGGAGCTTTCTTT

size: few
V: TRBV6-1
D: .
J: TRBJ2-5
length: 14
CDR3: CASSMTGFQETQYF
DNA: TGTGCCAGCAGCATGACAGGATTTCAAGAGACCCAGTACTTC

size: few
V: TRBV15
D: .
J: TRBJ2-2
length: 15
CDR3: CATSTRSSFSGELFF
DNA: TGTGCCACCAGCACCCGGAGTAGCTTCTCCGGGGAGCTGTTTTTT

size: .
V: TRBV12-3/TRBV12-4
D: TRBD2
J: TRBJ2-1
length: 17
CDR3: CASRGFTRREVDNEQFF
DNA: TGTGCCAGCAGAGGTTTCACTAGGCGGGAGGTCGACAATGAGCAGTTCTTC

size: .
V: TRBV28
D: .
J: TRBJ1-2
length: 14
CDR3: CASSLLAGKYGYTF
DNA: TGTGCCAGCAGTTTATTGGCAGGGAAGTATGGCTACACCTTC

size: few
V: TRBV10-3
D: .
J: TRBJ2-5
length: 13
CDR3: CAISESNGKTQYF
DNA: TGTGCCATCAGTGAGTCGAATGGGAAGACCCAGTACTTC

size: .
V: TRBV11-2
D: .
J: TRBJ1-2
length: 13
CDR3: CASSLNRHYGYTF
DNA: TGTGCCAGCAGCTTAAACAGACACTATGGCTACACCTTC

size: few
V: TRBV12-3/TRBV12-4
D: .
J: TRBJ2-2
length: 14
CDR3: CASSGALNTGELFF
DNA: TGTGCCAGCAGTGGAGCTTTGAACACCGGGGAGCTGTTTTTT

size: few
V: TRBV14
D: .
J: TRBJ2-3
length: 16
CDR3: CASSQDRRGVTDTQYF
DNA: TGTGCCAGCAGCCAAGACCGCAGGGGAGTCACAGATACGCAGTATTTT

size: few
V: TRBV7-8
D: TRBD2
J: TRBJ2-1
length: 18
CDR3: CASSPRGVRRSSYNEQFF
DNA: TGTGCCAGCAGCCCGCGGGGGGTACGCCGTAGCTCCTACAATGAGCAGTTCTTC

size: few
V: TRBV11-3
D: .
J: TRBJ2-1
length: 12
CDR3: CASSPVLNEQFF
DNA: TGTGCCAGCAGCCCTGTCTTAAATGAGCAGTTCTTC

size: .
V: TRBV2
D: .
J: TRBJ2-4
length: 14
CDR3: CASKGPFGKNIQYF
DNA: TGTGCCAGCAAGGGACCTTTCGGCAAAAACATTCAGTACTTC

size: .
V: TRBV7-2
D: .
J: TRBJ2-5
length: 14
CDR3: CASSLTSLQETQYF
DNA: TGTGCCAGCAGCCTTACTAGTTTACAAGAGACCCAGTACTTC

size: many
V: TRBV3-1
D: .
J: TRBJ1-2
length: 15
CDR3: CASSFRDPLNYGYTF
DNA: TGTGCCAGCAGCTTCCGGGACCCCCTTAACTATGGCTACACCTTC

size: few
V: TRBV20-1
D: .
J: TRBJ2-3
length: 10
CDR3: CSASRGWQYF
DNA: TGCAGTGCTAGCCGGGGTTGGCAGTATTTT

size: .
V: TRBV25-1
D: .
J: TRBJ1-5
length: 13
CDR3: CASSEYEGQPQHF
DNA: TGTGCCAGCAGTGAATACGAGGGTCAGCCCCAGCATTTT

size: .
V: TRBV10-3
D: TRBD1
J: TRBJ1-2
length: 15
CDR3: CAISQGQGANYGYTF
DNA: TGTGCCATCAGCCAAGGACAGGGGGCCAACTATGGCTACACCTTC